The 12 T cell receptor beta chains below all came from one sample that was sequenced in a study of blood T cell repertoires in COVID-19. The method was immunoSEQ multiplex PCR; TCRdb's version includes in-frame clones alone and lacks a portion of them. The sample records hundreds of thousands of clones, about 88% being singletons. What was sequenced was peripheral blood. The receptor set was obtained from a woman aged 60-75 years with COVID-19, enrolled during active disease.

The V and J genes are TRBV11-3 and TRBJ2-6, with no clear D. Trimming stripped 1 base from V and 4 bases from J, with 8 bases between. CDR1 is SGHNT, CDR2 YENEEA, per germline. The CDR3 sequence is 15 residues long. CDR3 coding DNA: TGTGCCAGCAGCTTAGGGCAACCGGGGGCCAACGTCCTGACTTTC. Encoded protein: CASSLGQPGANVLTF. The entire variable domain, with the rest obtained from reference TRBV11-3 and TRBJ2-6, is as follows: EAGVVQSPRYKIIEKKQPVAFWCNPISGHNTLYWYLQNLGQGPELLIRYENEEAVDDSQLPKDRFSAERLKGVDSTLKIQPAELGDSAVYLCASSLGQPGANVLTFGAGSRLTVL.

The J gene is TRBJ2-5, the V gene TRBV18, with D possibly TRBD2 on 6 matching bases. The CDR3 runs 15 residues. The ends were cut back, 6 bases at V and 1 base at J, with 15 bases in the middle. Germline V CDR1 and CDR2: KGHSH, LQKENI. CDR3 coding DNA: TGTGCCAGCTCTCTCCTTGGGGGAGGCCAAGAGACCCAGTACTTC. Amino acid sequence: CASSLLGGGQETQYF.

The rearrangement joins TRBV6-5 to TRBJ1-1; no clear D gene. This CDR3 has 14 amino acids. Germline CDR1 is MNHEY and CDR2 is SVGAGI. V lost 2 bases and J 3 bases, leaving 10 bases between the germline ends. For the CDR3, the DNA is TGTGCCAGCAGTTACGCGGGAACCTACACTGAAGCTTTCTTT. Translation gives CASSYAGTYTEAFF.

V usage is TRBV10-3 and J usage is TRBJ1-1; D is ambiguous. V was shortened by 6 bases and J by 0 bases, with 14 bases between the two germline ends. The germline V gene has CDR1 ENHRY and CDR2 SYGVKD. The CDR3 extends over 15 amino acids. The CDR3: CAIRKNTELNTEAFF. In nucleotides, the CDR3 is TGTGCCATCAGGAAAAATACAGAGTTGAACACTGAAGCTTTCTTT.

This clone was seen only once. The rearrangement links TRBV13 to TRBJ2-2, with 10 bases lining up with TRBD1. The CDR3 has 17 amino acids. V shed 9 bases, J shed 6 bases, and the junction held 16 bases outside the gene matches. The germline CDR1 and CDR2 sequences are PRHDT and FYEKMQ (reference sequence). CDR3: CASRVAMRTGGSGELFF. The CDR3 DNA reads as TGTGCCAGTAGGGTAGCAATGCGGACAGGGGGATCCGGGGAGCTGTTTTTT.

CDR3 DNA: TGTGCCAGCAGCGCGGGCCCGGGCCTCTACGAGCAGTACTTC. Protein: CASSAGPGLYEQYF. This chain joins TRBV3-1 (or the pseudogene TRBV3-2) and TRBJ2-7; tentatively, D is TRBD2 (5 bases). Trimming stripped 5 bases from V and 3 bases from J, with 14 bases between. The CDR3 runs 14 residues. In germline, CDR1 is LGHDT, CDR2 YNNKEL (reference sequence).

The V gene is TRBV20-1, the J gene TRBJ2-5, with D unclear. Germline V gene sequence: CDR1 DFQATT, CDR2 SNEGSKA (reference sequence). Trimming left V 1 base short and J 5 bases short, with 5 bases between. The CDR3 runs 11 residues. The CDR3 region has the DNA TGCAGTGCTAGAGGAGCGGAGACCCAGTACTTC. Translation: CSARGAETQYF.

The rearrangement uses TRBV4-3 and TRBJ1-5; weak D call: TRBD1 (6 bases). The CDR3 extends over 16 amino acids. Germline V gene sequence: CDR1 LGHNA, CDR2 YSLEER. Trimming removed 0 bases from V and 5 bases from J, with 14 bases in between. DNA of the CDR3: TGCGCCAGCAGCCAAGACTTGGCAGGGGCGTATCAGCCCCAGCATTTT. Its translation: CASSQDLAGAYQPQHF.

The J gene is TRBJ2-7, the V gene TRBV6-1, with no clear D. The CDR3 totals 13 residues. Trimming took 3 bases from V and 4 from J, leaving 10 bases between them. Germline-derived CDR1 and CDR2 are MNHNS and SASEGT. The CDR3 DNA is TGTGCCAGCAGTGACCGTGTTTCGTACGAGCAGTACTTC. Residues: CASSDRVSYEQYF.

Notes on this clone: This same CDR3 is encoded by further DNA sequences in the sample. V and J are TRBV5-1 and TRBJ2-1; TRBD2 matches at 10 bases. CDR3 size: 15 residues. Trimming took 0 bases from V and 6 from J; bases not matched to a gene: 3. From germline, CDR1 is SGHRS and CDR2 YFSETQ. The CDR3, as DNA: TGCGCCAGCAGCTTGGGACTAGCGGGTTTCAATGAGCAGTTCTTC. This encodes CASSLGLAGFNEQFF.

J is TRBJ2-5 and V is TRBV9; 13 bases agree with TRBD2. The CDR3 loop spans 18 amino acids. The V gene's germline CDR1 is SGDLS and CDR2 YYNGEE. V trimming: 3 bases; J trimming: 3 bases; junction bases outside the gene matches: 11. The CDR3: CASSALLGGTSGEETQYF. In DNA form, the CDR3 reads TGTGCCAGCAGCGCCCTTCTCGGGGGGACTAGCGGGGAAGAGACCCAGTACTTC.

The gene calls are TRBV28 and TRBJ1-1; 10 bases fit TRBD1. V lost 8 bases to trimming and J lost 3 bases; unmatched junction nucleotides: 9. The V gene's germline CDR1 is MDHEN and CDR2 SYDVKM. The CDR3 extends over 15 amino acids. As DNA, the CDR3 is TGTGCCAGCTTCTTCTGGGACAGGGGAGACACTGAAGCTTTCTTT. Translated, it gives CASFFWDRGDTEAFF.